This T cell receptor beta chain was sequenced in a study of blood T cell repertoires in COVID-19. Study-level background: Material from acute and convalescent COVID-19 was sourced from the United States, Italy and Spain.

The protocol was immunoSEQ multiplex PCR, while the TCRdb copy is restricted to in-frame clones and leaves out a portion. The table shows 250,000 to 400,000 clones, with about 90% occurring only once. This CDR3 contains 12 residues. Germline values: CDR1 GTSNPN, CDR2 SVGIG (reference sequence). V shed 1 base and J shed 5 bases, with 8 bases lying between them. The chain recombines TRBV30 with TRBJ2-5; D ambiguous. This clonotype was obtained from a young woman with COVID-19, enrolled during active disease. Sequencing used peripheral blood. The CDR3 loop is CAWSASWETQYF. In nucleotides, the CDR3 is TGTGCCTGGAGTGCCAGTTGGGAGACCCAGTACTTC.